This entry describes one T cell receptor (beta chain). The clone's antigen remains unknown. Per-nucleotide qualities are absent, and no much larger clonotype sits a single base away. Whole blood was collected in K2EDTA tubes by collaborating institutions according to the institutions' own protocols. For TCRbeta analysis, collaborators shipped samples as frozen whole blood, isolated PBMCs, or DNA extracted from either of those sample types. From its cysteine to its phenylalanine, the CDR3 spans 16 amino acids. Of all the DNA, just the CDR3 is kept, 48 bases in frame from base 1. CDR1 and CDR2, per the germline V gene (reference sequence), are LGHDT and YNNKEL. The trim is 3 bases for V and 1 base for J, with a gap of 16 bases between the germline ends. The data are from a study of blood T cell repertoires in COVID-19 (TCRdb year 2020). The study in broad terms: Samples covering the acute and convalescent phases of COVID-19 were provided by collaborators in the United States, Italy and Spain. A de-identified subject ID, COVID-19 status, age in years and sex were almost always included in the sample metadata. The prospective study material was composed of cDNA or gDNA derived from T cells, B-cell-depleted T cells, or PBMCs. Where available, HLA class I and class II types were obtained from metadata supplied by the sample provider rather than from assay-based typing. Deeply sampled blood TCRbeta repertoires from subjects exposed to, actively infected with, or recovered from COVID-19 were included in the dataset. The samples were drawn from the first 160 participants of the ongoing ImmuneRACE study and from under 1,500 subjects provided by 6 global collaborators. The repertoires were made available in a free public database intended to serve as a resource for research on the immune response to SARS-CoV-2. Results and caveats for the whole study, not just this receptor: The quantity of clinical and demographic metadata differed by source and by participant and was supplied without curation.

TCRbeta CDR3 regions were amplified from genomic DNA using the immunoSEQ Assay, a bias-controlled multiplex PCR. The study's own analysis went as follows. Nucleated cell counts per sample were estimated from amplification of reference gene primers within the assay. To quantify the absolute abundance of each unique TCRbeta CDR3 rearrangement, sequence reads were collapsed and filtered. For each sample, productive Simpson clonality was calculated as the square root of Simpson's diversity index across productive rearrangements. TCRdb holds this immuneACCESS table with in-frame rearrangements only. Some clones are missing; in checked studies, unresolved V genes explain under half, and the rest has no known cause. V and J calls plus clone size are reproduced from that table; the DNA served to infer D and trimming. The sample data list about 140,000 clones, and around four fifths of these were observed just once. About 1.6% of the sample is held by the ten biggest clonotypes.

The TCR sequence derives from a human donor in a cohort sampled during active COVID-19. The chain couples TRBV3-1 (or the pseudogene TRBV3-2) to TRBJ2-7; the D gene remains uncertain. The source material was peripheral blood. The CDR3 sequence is CASSQRQRAGSYEQYF. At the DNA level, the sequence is TGTGCCAGCAGCCAGAGGCAGCGAGCCGGGTCCTACGAGCAGTACTTC.